This T cell receptor (beta chain) was recovered during a study of beta chain features in type 1 diabetes. Study as a whole: 107,917,701 sorted cells were examined across all samples. Findings of the study overall: Still unanswered here is whether HLA type influences TCRB rearrangement. Within each of all four CD4+ subsets, Type 1 diabetes patients had TCRB CDR3s that were moderately but significantly shorter. Naive, central memory and Treg TCRB repertoires appeared more alike in patients than in healthy donors.

The CDR3 has 15 residues. Germline V gene sequence: CDR1 SGDLS, CDR2 YYNGEE. The ends were cut back, 0 bases at V and 1 base at J, with 11 bases in the middle. Expressed TCRB transcripts were sequenced because the isolated RNA had all been reverse transcribed beforehand. Clones were read by immunoSEQ multiplex PCR, and TCRdb kept only the in-frame ones, dropping some. Among approximately 600,000 clones listed, 9.5% to 15% were seen once. On this clone: Its target is not known.

The TCR was taken from a man aged 30 to 39 with type 1 diabetes. The sequenced sample was naive CD4+ T cells from blood. The V and J genes are TRBV9 and TRBJ2-7; D gene unclear. The DNA of the CDR3 is TGTGCCAGCAGCGTAGAGGGCAGTTCTTCCTACGAGCAGTACTTC. Its translation is CASSVEGSSSYEQYF. Based on the CDR3 plus reference TRBV9 and TRBJ2-7, the full variable domain is DSGVTQTPKHLITATGQRVTLRCSPRSGDLSVYWYQQSLDQGLQFLIQYYNGEERAKGNILERFSAQQFPDLHSELNLSSLELGDSALYFCASSVEGSSSYEQYFGPGTRLTVT.